A selection of T cell receptor beta chains follows, all from one sample in a study of regulatory T cells in long-lasting Graves disease. TCRdb independently ran MiXCR on the multiplex PCR reads; one entry per CDR3 protein. This table has a few hundred thousand distinct CDR3 sequences, approximately 12% appearing once. The same data also contributed to another study, on T cells in Graves' hyperthyroidism and ophthalmopathy.

Sequencing was performed on peripheral blood mononuclear cells (PBMCs), taken at new diagnosis, from a patient treated with antithyroid drugs. The receptors shown here come from a man aged 25 to 40 with Graves disease. CDR3s include the opening cysteine and the closing phenylalanine or tryptophan. D genes are given only for firm matches. Some rows have no size entry. The others give once, few or many, or a class for an expanded clone.

J	size	V	D	DNA	CDR3
TRBJ1-2	NA	TRBV12-3/TRBV12-4	TRBD1	TGTGCCAGCAGCCTAAGGCAGGGGGGAGGGTTAAATGGCTACACCTTC	CASSLRQGGGLNGYTF
TRBJ2-1	few	TRBV30	NA	TGTGCCTGGAAGGGGAGACGCTACAATGAGCAGTTCTTC	CAWKGRRYNEQFF
TRBJ2-5	many	TRBV6-1	NA	TGTGCCAGCACCGCACGTAGCAGCAGAGAGACCCAGTACTTC	CASTARSSRETQYF
TRBJ2-1	NA	TRBV30	TRBD2	TGTGCCTGGAGTGTCATAGCGGGAGTGTCTAATGAGCAGTTCTTC	CAWSVIAGVSNEQFF
TRBJ2-7	many	TRBV28	NA	TGTGCCAGCAGTTTACCCCCTGACTTAGGGTCCTACGAGCAGTACTTC	CASSLPPDLGSYEQYF
TRBJ1-1	once	TRBV5-5	NA	TGTGCCAGCAGCTTGTTTGGGGGAAGAAACACTGAAGCTTTCTTT	CASSLFGGRNTEAFF
TRBJ2-5	few	TRBV9	NA	TGTGCCAGCAGCGTTTCGGTAGGGGGTAACCAAGAGACCCAGTACTTC	CASSVSVGGNQETQYF
TRBJ2-7	NA	TRBV3-1	TRBD2	TGTGCCAGCAGCCAAGTCCCCAGTCGTCGGGGGGCCTACGAGCAGTACTTC	CASSQVPSRRGAYEQYF
TRBJ2-7	few	TRBV6-1	TRBD1	TGTGCCAGCAGTGAAGCGCCTGGGGACAGGAGGGGAAACTTC	CASSEAPGDRRGNF
TRBJ2-5	NA	TRBV5-1	TRBD2	TGCGCCAGCAGCTTTATAGCGGGCGGGGGGCAAGAGACCCAGTACTTC	CASSFIAGGGQETQYF
TRBJ2-2	few	TRBV7-9	NA	TGTGCCAGCAGCTCCCCTGGGGCACCGTTCATTACCGGGGAGCTGTTTTTT	CASSSPGAPFITGELFF
TRBJ2-5	few	TRBV6-2/TRBV6-3	NA	TGTGCCAGCAGTTACTCGACATTTTACGGGGAGACCCAGTACTTC	CASSYSTFYGETQYF
TRBJ2-1	few	TRBV20-1	NA	TGCAGTGCTAGGTCTATTAAGGCCCGAGTCAGCAATGAGCAGTTCTTC	CSARSIKARVSNEQFF
TRBJ2-1	many	TRBV12-3/TRBV12-4	TRBD1	TGTGCCAGCAGTTTAGCGGGGGTGTGGACAGGGCCCCACAATGAGCAGTTCTTC	CASSLAGVWTGPHNEQFF
TRBJ1-2	many	TRBV12-3/TRBV12-4	NA	TGTGCCAGCAGTCCGGGGACCCGGGACACTTATGGCTACACCTTC	CASSPGTRDTYGYTF
TRBJ2-1	few	TRBV20-1	TRBD2	TGCAGTGCTAGCGGACTAGCGGGAGCGTGGGGGGATGAGCAGTTCTTC	CSASGLAGAWGDEQFF
TRBJ2-5	many	TRBV15	NA	TGTGCCACCAGCACCGAGGGACTTACCCAAGAGACCCAGTACTTC	CATSTEGLTQETQYF
TRBJ2-1	few	TRBV5-4	TRBD2	TGTGCCAGCAGCCAGTCGACTAGCGGGAGAAGGGCCGAGCAGTTCTTC	CASSQSTSGRRAEQFF
TRBJ2-1	many	TRBV6-2/TRBV6-3	NA	TGTGCCAGCAGGGATGCGGCGGCCGATGAGCAGTTCTTC	CASRDAAADEQFF
TRBJ1-1	many	TRBV7-2	NA	TGTGCCAGCAGCTTAGCTACGCACACTGAAGCTTTCTTT	CASSLATHTEAFF
TRBJ1-1	many	TRBV12-3/TRBV12-4	NA	TGTGCCAGCAGTTGGGATGGGGGCACTGAAGCTTTCTTT	CASSWDGGTEAFF
TRBJ2-2	NA	TRBV4-2	TRBD2	TGTGCCAGCAGCCCCCTGGGCGGTAGCGGGGCGAACACCGGGGAGCTGTTTTTT	CASSPLGGSGANTGELFF
TRBJ2-7	few	TRBV14	TRBD2	TGTGCCAGCAGCCAGGAATTAGCGGGGTCCTACGAGCAGTACTTC	CASSQELAGSYEQYF
TRBJ2-1	many	TRBV28	NA	TGTGCCAGCAGTTTAGTGAGGTCAACAGGATATTACAATGAGCAGTTCTTC	CASSLVRSTGYYNEQFF
TRBJ2-7	NA	TRBV6-2/TRBV6-3	NA	TGTGCCAGCAGCCTTACTTCTCTCGAGCAGTACTTC	CASSLTSLEQYF
TRBJ2-3	many	TRBV20-1	TRBD2	TGCAGTGCTAGAGTTACTAGCGGGACAGATACGCAGTATTTT	CSARVTSGTDTQYF
TRBJ2-3	few	TRBV20-1	NA	TGCAGTGCCATCCTCTGGCGGGCACCTAGCACAGATACGCAGTATTTT	CSAILWRAPSTDTQYF
TRBJ1-5	many	TRBV12-3/TRBV12-4	NA	TGTGCCAGCAGTTCACAGGATAGCAATCAGCCCCAGCATTTT	CASSSQDSNQPQHF
TRBJ1-5	many	TRBV24-1	NA	TGTGCCACCAGTGACGGGGGCTATCAGCCCCAGCATTTT	CATSDGGYQPQHF
TRBJ2-7	many	TRBV30	NA	TGTGCCTGGAGTGTATTAGGGTTTGGAGAGCAGTACTTC	CAWSVLGFGEQYF
TRBJ2-2	NA	TRBV3-1	NA	TGTGCCAGCAGCCAAGGCACGGGCACCGGGGAGCTGTTTTTT	CASSQGTGTGELFF
TRBJ1-1	few	TRBV29-1	NA	TGCAGCGGTGAGACAGCGAACACTGAAGCTTTCTTT	CSGETANTEAFF
TRBJ2-5	NA	TRBV9	TRBD1	TGTGCCAGCAGTCTTCACCGGGACAGACAAGAGACCCAGTACTTC	CASSLHRDRQETQYF
TRBJ2-3	few	TRBV24-1	TRBD2	TGTGCCACCAGTGAACCTACTAGCGGTACGCAGTATTTT	CATSEPTSGTQYF
TRBJ1-6	many	TRBV12-3/TRBV12-4	TRBD1	TGTGCCAGCGGAAAAGGACAGGGGGATTCACCCCTCCACTTT	CASGKGQGDSPLHF
TRBJ2-3	many	TRBV3-1	NA	TGTGCCAGCAGCCATAGCGGAGTGACAGATACGCAGTATTTT	CASSHSGVTDTQYF
TRBJ1-4	once	TRBV14	NA	TGTGCCGGCAGCCAAAGGACAGTCAATGAAAAACTGTTTTTT	CAGSQRTVNEKLFF
TRBJ2-1	NA	TRBV29-1	NA	TGCAGCGCCTTGGGTAGGCGAGCCTACAATGAGCAGTTCTTC	CSALGRRAYNEQFF
TRBJ1-3	NA	TRBV20-1	NA	TGCAGTGCTCATCGGACGGACAGAAACACCATATATTTT	CSAHRTDRNTIYF
TRBJ2-1	many	TRBV24-1	NA	TGTGCCACCAGTGATTCTGTGGACTCGTCCTACAATGAGCAGTTCTTC	CATSDSVDSSYNEQFF
TRBJ2-7	many	TRBV24-1	NA	TGTGCCACCAGTGACCCGGACCGAGGCGGAGAGCAGTACTTC	CATSDPDRGGEQYF
TRBJ1-5	many	TRBV6-1	NA	TGTGCCAGCAGACGACAGAGACATCAGCCCCAGCATTTT	CASRRQRHQPQHF
TRBJ1-4	NA	TRBV12-3/TRBV12-4	TRBD1	TGTGTCAGCAGTTTAAGACAGGGGAGGGGTGAAAAACTGTTTTTT	CVSSLRQGRGEKLFF
TRBJ2-5	many	TRBV7-8	NA	TGTGCCAGCAGCTCGCTCCGGGGCAGGGGACCAGAGACCCAGTACTTC	CASSSLRGRGPETQYF
TRBJ1-5	many	TRBV20-1	TRBD1	TGCAGTGCCGCGACGGGACAGGGAGTGTCTTCAAACCAGCCCCAGCATTTT	CSAATGQGVSSNQPQHF
TRBJ2-7	few	TRBV3-1	NA	TGTGCCAGCAGCCGGGCCGCTGCCTACGAGCAGTACTTC	CASSRAAAYEQYF
TRBJ2-3	many	TRBV5-1	NA	TGCGCCAGCAGCCAGGTCGAGGGGCCCAGCACAGATACGCAGTATTTT	CASSQVEGPSTDTQYF
TRBJ2-5	many	TRBV12-3/TRBV12-4	TRBD2	TGTGCCAGCAGTCCGGGGACTAGCGGGAGGTTTTCGGGAGAGACCCAGTACTTC	CASSPGTSGRFSGETQYF
TRBJ2-7	many	TRBV12-3/TRBV12-4	NA	TGTGCCAGCAGTTTGGGCCAGATGGCCGAGCAGTACTTC	CASSLGQMAEQYF
TRBJ2-5	many	TRBV14	TRBD2	TGTGCCAGCAGCCGCCGAGGACTAGCGGGCCTTCAAGAGACCCAGTACTTC	CASSRRGLAGLQETQYF
TRBJ2-3	NA	TRBV9	NA	TGTGCCAGCAGCGTAGCTATAGGCACAGATACGCAGTATTTT	CASSVAIGTDTQYF
TRBJ2-5	many	TRBV20-1	TRBD1	TGCAGTGCTAGACCCCAATGGACAGGGGGAGAGACCCAGTACTTC	CSARPQWTGGETQYF
TRBJ2-2	NA	TRBV2	NA	TGTGCCAGCCTTGGGATAGCGCCGCCCGGGGAGCTGTTTTTT	CASLGIAPPGELFF